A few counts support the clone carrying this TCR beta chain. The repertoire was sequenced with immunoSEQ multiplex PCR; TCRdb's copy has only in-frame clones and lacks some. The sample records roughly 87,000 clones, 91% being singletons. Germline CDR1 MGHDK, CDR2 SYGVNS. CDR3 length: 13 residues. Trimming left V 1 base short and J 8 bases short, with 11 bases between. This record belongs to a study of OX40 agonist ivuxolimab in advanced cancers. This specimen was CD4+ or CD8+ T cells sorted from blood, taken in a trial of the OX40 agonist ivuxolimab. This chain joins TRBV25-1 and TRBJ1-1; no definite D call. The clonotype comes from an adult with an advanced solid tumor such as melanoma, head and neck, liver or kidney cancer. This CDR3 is CASSESGRLEAFF. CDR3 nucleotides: TGTGCCAGCAGTGAATCCGGCAGATTAGAAGCTTTCTTT.